This T cell receptor (beta chain) was identified during a study of T cell responses to AZD1222 COVID-19 vaccine. Study findings and constraints: Clonal diversity was possibly underestimated, and white British individuals and females predominated among donors.

Measured with immunoSEQ multiplex PCR; TCRdb has only the in-frame clones, and not every one. The sample consists of 150,000 to 200,000 clones, around 90% of them appearing once. For this clone: Its target is not known.

Germline CDR1 and CDR2: ENHRY and SYGVKD. V dropped 6 bases and J dropped 7 bases, with 10 bases sitting between them. The length of the CDR3 is 13 residues. This sequence originates from an adult who received the AZD1222 COVID-19 vaccine. The V call is TRBV10-3, the J call TRBJ1-6; D unresolved. Sequenced material: peripheral blood, taken 28 days after the second AZD1222 dose. In DNA form, the CDR3 reads TGTGCCATCAGGGAGGGCCCAAATTCACCCCTCCACTTT. It yields the protein CAIREGPNSPLHF.